This T cell receptor beta chain was documented in a study of control samples from healthy donors and cancer patients. Germline CDR1 reads SGHTA; CDR2 reads FQGNSA. V lost 1 base to trimming and J lost 0 bases, with 6 bases between them. This CDR3 spans 14 amino acids. TCRdb's copy holds only in-frame clones and misses some; the assay was immunoSEQ multiplex PCR. The sample lists 75,000 to 90,000 clones, about 88% occurring once. Source material: blood. The rearrangement links TRBV7-2 to TRBJ1-1; D is undetermined. The sequence derives from a man aged 50-59 years in good health. The CDR3 region is CASSLGWLNTEAFF. The CDR3 nucleotides read TGTGCCAGCAGCTTAGGGTGGCTGAACACTGAAGCTTTCTTT.